This record looks at one T cell receptor (beta chain) sequence and its context. Assay: immunoSEQ multiplex PCR; the TCRdb copy retains only in-frame clones and omits some. The data contain some 48,000 clones, around 95% of them singletons. This entry is derived from a study of technical replicates of blood from a few donors. Specimen: T cells isolated from PBMCs. The receptor was derived from a human donor in good health.

CDR3 in amino acids: CASSHGDRAEVTEAFF. The CDR3 DNA reads as TGTGCCAGCAGCCACGGGGACAGGGCCGAGGTCACTGAAGCTTTCTTT. The chain has TRBV5-4 and TRBJ1-1; 9 bases are a match to TRBD1. Per the germline V gene, CDR1 is SGHNT and CDR2 is YYREEE (reference sequence). The junction had 11 bases not matched to a gene; V was cut back by 4 bases and J by 4 bases. The CDR3 has 16 amino acids.